These 15 T cell receptor beta chains share one sample of origin, sequenced in a study of neurological immune-mediated disorders. TCRdb re-derived calls from the 5' RACE reads in MiXCR, one entry per CDR3 protein. The table lists about 27,000 distinct CDR3 sequences, roughly 21% of them singletons, with around 15% in the top ten. Material: PBMCs. The receptors derive from an older woman in good health.

This clonotype was observed at least ten times. This chain links TRBV29-1 with TRBJ2-7; TRBD1 matches at 7 bases. This CDR3 has 13 amino acids. V shed 4 bases and J 3 bases; nucleotides not matched to a gene: 6. Germline values: CDR1 SQVTM, CDR2 ANQGSEA. CDR3 loop: CSVARYRGYEQYF. The CDR3 coding sequence is TGCAGCGTTGCCCGATACAGGGGCTACGAGCAGTACTTC.

V gene TRBV18 combines with J gene TRBJ2-7; tentative D call: TRBD2 (5 bases). Germline CDR1 is KGHSH and CDR2 is LQKENI. Trimming left V 1 base short and J 0 bases short, with 13 bases between. CDR3 size: 16 residues. CDR3 coding DNA: TGTGCCAGCTCACCACAAGTCCGCGGGTTCTCCTACGAGCAGTACTTC. It translates to CASSPQVRGFSYEQYF.

This clonotype was counted at least ten times. V is TRBV20-1 and J is TRBJ2-3, with 9 positions matching TRBD1. This CDR3 has 15 residues. Germline V gene sequence: CDR1 DFQATT, CDR2 SNEGSKA (reference sequence). Trimming took 1 base from V and 6 from J; bases not matched to a gene: 8. This CDR3 reads CSARVRTGVSDTQYF. The CDR3 DNA is TGCAGTGCTAGAGTCCGGACAGGGGTTAGCGATACGCAGTATTTT.

This clonotype was counted many times. In DNA form, the CDR3 reads TGCAGCGTTGGATGGGGCCGGGAAGAGACCCAGTACTTC. As protein: CSVGWGREETQYF. This chain connects TRBV29-1 to TRBJ2-5, with D perhaps TRBD1 (5 bases). This CDR3 is 13 amino acids long. V lost 4 bases to trimming and J lost 3 bases, with 12 bases between them. From germline, CDR1 is SQVTM and CDR2 ANQGSEA.

This clonotype was seen repeatedly, ten times or more. The J gene is TRBJ2-3, the V gene TRBV20-1; 9 bases are shared with TRBD2. The germline V gene has CDR1 DFQATT and CDR2 SNEGSKA (reference sequence). The CDR3 sequence is 16 residues long. V lost 3 bases to trimming and J lost 5 bases; unmatched junction nucleotides: 12. The CDR3 region is CSASASGAFRGDTQYF. The DNA of the CDR3 is TGCAGTGCTAGTGCTAGCGGGGCCTTCCGGGGAGATACGCAGTATTTT.

This clonotype was seen ten or more times. The J gene is TRBJ2-2, the V gene TRBV7-9; 10 nucleotides line up with TRBD1. This CDR3 has 14 amino acids. Germline-derived CDR1 and CDR2 are SEHNR and FQNEAQ (reference sequence). The ends lost 3 bases at V and 6 bases at J; junction bases unmatched: 1. The CDR3 reads CASSFGQGAGELFF. Written as DNA, the CDR3 is TGTGCCAGCAGCTTCGGACAGGGGGCCGGGGAGCTGTTTTTT.

This clonotype was picked up many times. V is TRBV28 and J is TRBJ2-5, with 8 nucleotides matching TRBD1. V dropped 6 bases and J dropped 11; count of bases not matched to a gene: 5. This CDR3 region has 11 residues. Germline CDR1 reads MDHEN; CDR2 reads SYDVKM. The chain's CDR3 is CASRRTGSQYF. CDR3 DNA sequence: TGTGCCAGCAGACGGACAGGGTCTCAGTACTTC.

Ten or more counts support this clonotype. The rearrangement joins TRBV20-1 to TRBJ1-2; D unclear. V lost 6 bases, J lost 2 bases, and 10 bases lay in between. Per germline, CDR1 DFQATT and CDR2 SNEGSKA (reference sequence). The CDR3 consists of 12 residues. CDR3 sequence (DNA): TGCAGTGCCCAAGGAGGGAACTATGGCTACACCTTC. This codes for CSAQGGNYGYTF.

There are many counts of this clonotype. The chain recombines TRBV20-1 with TRBJ2-7; D is uncertain. The CDR3 is 14 amino acids. The V and J ends lost 3 bases and 4 bases respectively, with 16 bases between them. The germline CDR1 and CDR2 sequences are DFQATT and SNEGSKA (reference sequence). CDR3 sequence: CSARELVPEYEQYF. The DNA of the CDR3 is TGCAGTGCTAGGGAATTGGTCCCCGAGTACGAGCAGTACTTC.

This clonotype was counted many times. The CDR3, as DNA: TGTGCCAGCAGCAGGGACGGGGTGGCCAAAAACATTCAGTACTTC. Translated: CASSRDGVAKNIQYF. This sequence joins TRBV5-4 and TRBJ2-4; D tentatively reads TRBD1 or TRBD2 (5 bases each). The germline V and J ends were trimmed by 4 bases and 1 base, with 12 bases remaining between them. Germline loops: CDR1 SGHNT, CDR2 YYREEE (reference sequence). CDR3 length: 15 amino acids.

This clonotype occurred many times. The J gene is TRBJ2-5, the V gene TRBV29-1, with D possibly being TRBD1 (5 bases). Germline V gene lookup returns CDR1 SQVTM and CDR2 ANQGSEA. The V and J ends lost 4 bases and 4 bases respectively, with 13 bases between them. This CDR3 has 13 amino acids. The CDR3 reads CSVVLAQGETQYF. The CDR3 nucleotides read TGCAGCGTTGTACTCGCGCAGGGAGAGACCCAGTACTTC.

With regard to this clonotype: Since a much larger clone is just one base distant, this may be a read error. The rearrangement joins TRBV2 to TRBJ2-7; D may correspond to TRBD1 or TRBD2 (5 bases each). This CDR3 is built from 11 residues. Germline-derived CDR1 and CDR2 are SNHLY and FYNNEI. The CDR3 nucleotides read TGTTCCTCACAATTAGAGGGGGAGCAGTACTTC. It codes for CSSQLEGEQYF.

Of note for this clonotype: A much larger clone differs by one base, so this may be a read error. This chain uses TRBV11-2 with TRBJ2-1; 8 bases are a match to TRBD1. This CDR3 is 15 amino acids long. Germline V gives CDR1 SGHAT, CDR2 FQNNGV. V lost 4 bases, J lost 0 bases, and 2 bases stayed unmatched. CDR3 loop: CASSSDRGSYNEQFF. The CDR3 DNA reads as TGTGCCAGCAGCTCCGACAGGGGCTCCTACAATGAGCAGTTCTTC. Full variable domain (missing parts from reference TRBV11-2 and TRBJ2-1): EAGVAQSPRYKIIEKRQSVAFWCNPISGHATLYWYQQILGQGPKLLIQFQNNGVVDDSQLPKDRFSAERLKGVDSTLKIQPAKLEDSAVYLCASSSDRGSYNEQFFGPGTRLTVL.

The chain links TRBV20-1 to TRBJ2-7; TRBD2 might be the D (5 bases). The V gene's germline CDR1 is DFQATT and CDR2 SNEGSKA (reference sequence). The CDR3 is 16 amino acids. V was trimmed by 3 bases and J by 5 bases, leaving 23 bases between them. The CDR3 region has the DNA TGCAGTGCTAGTAGTCCCGGTGGGAGAGGTAGCGACGAGCAGTACTTC. Protein product: CSASSPGGRGSDEQYF.

This clonotype has ten or more counts. The chain uses TRBV28 and TRBJ1-5, with 9 bases aligning to TRBD1. The CDR3 runs to 15 residues. J gave up 6 bases and V 6 bases, and 9 bases lay outside the gene matches. The V gene's germline CDR1 is MDHEN and CDR2 SYDVKM. The CDR3 DNA is TGTGCCAGCAGCCCCAGACAGGGGGGAAGTCAGCCCCAGCATTTT. Its translation is CASSPRQGGSQPQHF.